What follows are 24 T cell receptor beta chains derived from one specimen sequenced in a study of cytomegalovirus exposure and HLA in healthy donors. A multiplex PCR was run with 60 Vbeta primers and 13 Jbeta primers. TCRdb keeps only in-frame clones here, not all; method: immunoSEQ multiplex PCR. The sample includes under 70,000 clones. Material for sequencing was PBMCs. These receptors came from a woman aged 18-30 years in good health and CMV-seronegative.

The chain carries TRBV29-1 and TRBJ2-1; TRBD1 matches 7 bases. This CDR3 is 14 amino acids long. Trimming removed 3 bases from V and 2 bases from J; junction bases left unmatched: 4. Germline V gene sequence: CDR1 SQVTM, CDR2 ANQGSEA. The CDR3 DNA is TGCAGCGTTGACTCGGGACAGACCTACAATGAGCAGTTCTTC. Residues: CSVDSGQTYNEQFF.

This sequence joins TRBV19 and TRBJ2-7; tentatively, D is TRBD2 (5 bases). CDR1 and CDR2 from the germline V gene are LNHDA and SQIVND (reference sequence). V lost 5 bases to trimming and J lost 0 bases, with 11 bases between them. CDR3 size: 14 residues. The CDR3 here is CASSQRSFSYEQYF. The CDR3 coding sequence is TGTGCCAGTAGTCAGCGGAGCTTCTCCTACGAGCAGTACTTC.

The CDR3 region has the DNA TGTGCCAGCAGTTTTATCAGGGAGGGCGGCTACACCTTC. As protein: CASSFIREGGYTF. The rearrangement links TRBV6-6 to TRBJ1-2; D possibly corresponds to TRBD1 (5 bases). V lost 4 bases, J lost 8 bases, and 14 bases lay in between. The CDR3 is 13 amino acids. Germline V CDR1 and CDR2: MNHNY, SVGAGI (reference sequence).

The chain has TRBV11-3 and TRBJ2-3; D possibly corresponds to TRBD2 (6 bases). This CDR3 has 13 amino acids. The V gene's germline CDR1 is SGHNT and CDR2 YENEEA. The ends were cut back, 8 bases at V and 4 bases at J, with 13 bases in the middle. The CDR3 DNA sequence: TGTGCCAGCCTTCTGGGAGGAGCAGATACGCAGTATTTT. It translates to CASLLGGADTQYF.

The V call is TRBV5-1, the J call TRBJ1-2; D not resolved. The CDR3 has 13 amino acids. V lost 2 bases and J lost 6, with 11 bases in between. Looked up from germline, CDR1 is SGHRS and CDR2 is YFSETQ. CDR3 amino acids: CASSLAVTDGYTF. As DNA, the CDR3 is TGCGCCAGCAGCTTAGCGGTGACTGATGGCTACACCTTC.

DNA for the CDR3: TGTGCCAGCAGCTTGGACAGCTCCTATGGCTACACCTTC. Amino acid sequence: CASSLDSSYGYTF. This chain links TRBV7-9 with TRBJ1-2; tentatively, D is TRBD1 (6 bases). With 3 bases removed from V and 4 bases from J, the gap between germline ends came to 9 bases. The germline CDR1 and CDR2 sequences are SEHNR and FQNEAQ (reference sequence). The CDR3 has 13 residues. Full variable domain (outside the CDR3, taken from reference TRBV7-9 and TRBJ1-2): DTGVSQNPRHKITKRGQNVTFRCDPISEHNRLYWYRQTLGQGPEFLTYFQNEAQLEKSRLLSDRFSAERPKGSFSTLEIQRTEQGDSAMYLCASSLDSSYGYTFGSGTRLTVV.

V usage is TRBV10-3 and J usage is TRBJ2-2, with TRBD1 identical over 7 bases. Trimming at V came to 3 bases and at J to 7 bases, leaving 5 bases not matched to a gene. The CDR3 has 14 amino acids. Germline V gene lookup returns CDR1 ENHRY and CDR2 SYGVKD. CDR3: CAISEGQEVGELFF. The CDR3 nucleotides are TGTGCCATCAGTGAAGGACAGGAGGTCGGGGAGCTGTTTTTT.

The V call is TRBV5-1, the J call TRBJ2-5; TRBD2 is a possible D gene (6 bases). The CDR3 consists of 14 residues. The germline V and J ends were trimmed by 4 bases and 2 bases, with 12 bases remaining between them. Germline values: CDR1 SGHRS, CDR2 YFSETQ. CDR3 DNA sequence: TGCGCCAGCAGCGGAGGGGTGGTGCAAGAGACCCAGTACTTC. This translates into CASSGGVVQETQYF.

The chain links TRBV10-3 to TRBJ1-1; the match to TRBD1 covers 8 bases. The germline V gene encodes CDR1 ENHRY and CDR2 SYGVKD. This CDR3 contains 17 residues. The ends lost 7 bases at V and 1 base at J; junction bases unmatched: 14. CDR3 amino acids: CAITLGAGQGANTEAFF. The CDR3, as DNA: TGTGCCATCACCTTGGGAGCGGGCCAGGGGGCGAACACTGAAGCTTTCTTT.

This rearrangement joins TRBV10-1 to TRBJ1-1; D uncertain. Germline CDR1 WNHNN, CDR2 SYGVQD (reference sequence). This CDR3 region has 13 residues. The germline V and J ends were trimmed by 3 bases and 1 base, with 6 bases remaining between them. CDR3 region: CASSEFRNTEAFF. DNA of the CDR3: TGCGCCAGCAGTGAATTTAGGAACACTGAAGCTTTCTTT.

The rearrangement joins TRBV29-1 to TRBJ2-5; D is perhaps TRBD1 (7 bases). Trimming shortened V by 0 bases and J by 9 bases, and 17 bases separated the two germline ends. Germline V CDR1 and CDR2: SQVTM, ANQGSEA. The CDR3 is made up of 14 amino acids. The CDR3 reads CSVEDPGGGEAQYF. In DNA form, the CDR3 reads TGCAGCGTTGAAGATCCAGGGGGAGGTGAGGCCCAGTACTTC.

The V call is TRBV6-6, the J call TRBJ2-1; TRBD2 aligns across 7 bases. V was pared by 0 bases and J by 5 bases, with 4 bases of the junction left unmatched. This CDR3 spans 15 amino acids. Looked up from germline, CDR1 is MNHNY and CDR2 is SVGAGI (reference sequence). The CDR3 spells CASSYSSGSDNEQFF. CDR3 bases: TGTGCCAGCAGTTACTCTAGCGGGTCCGACAATGAGCAGTTCTTC.

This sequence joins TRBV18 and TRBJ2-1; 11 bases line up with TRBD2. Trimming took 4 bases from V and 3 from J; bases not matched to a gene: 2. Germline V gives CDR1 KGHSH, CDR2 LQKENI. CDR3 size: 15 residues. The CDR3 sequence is CASSRGTSGYNEQFF. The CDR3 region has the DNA TGTGCCAGCTCACGGGGGACTAGCGGCTACAATGAGCAGTTCTTC.

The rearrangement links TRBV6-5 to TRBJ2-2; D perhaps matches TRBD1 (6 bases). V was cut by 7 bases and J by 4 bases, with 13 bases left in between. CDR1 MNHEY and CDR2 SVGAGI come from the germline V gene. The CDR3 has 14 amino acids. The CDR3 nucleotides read TGTGCCAGCATGTTAAGACAGGCCACCGGGGAGCTGTTTTTT. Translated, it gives CASMLRQATGELFF.

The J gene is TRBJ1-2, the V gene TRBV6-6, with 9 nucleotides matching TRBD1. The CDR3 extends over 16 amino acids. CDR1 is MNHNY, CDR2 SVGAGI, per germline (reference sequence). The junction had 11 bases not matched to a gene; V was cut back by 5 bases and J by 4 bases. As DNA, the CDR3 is TGTGCCAGCAGTCGGGACAGGGTCCCTCTAGGCTATGGCTACACCTTC. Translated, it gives CASSRDRVPLGYGYTF.

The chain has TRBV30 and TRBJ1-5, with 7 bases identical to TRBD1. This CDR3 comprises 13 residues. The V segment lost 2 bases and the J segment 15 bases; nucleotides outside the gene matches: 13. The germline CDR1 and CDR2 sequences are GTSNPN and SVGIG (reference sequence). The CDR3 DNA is TGTGCCTGGAGTAGTGACAGGGTGGGGATTCGGCATTTT. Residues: CAWSSDRVGIRHF.

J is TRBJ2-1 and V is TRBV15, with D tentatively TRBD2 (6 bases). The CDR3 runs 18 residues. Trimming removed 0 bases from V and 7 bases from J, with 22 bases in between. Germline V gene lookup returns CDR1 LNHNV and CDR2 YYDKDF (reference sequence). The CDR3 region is CATSRDLVASVINNEQFF. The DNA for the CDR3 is TGTGCCACCAGCAGAGATTTGGTGGCTAGCGTTATAAATAATGAGCAGTTCTTC.

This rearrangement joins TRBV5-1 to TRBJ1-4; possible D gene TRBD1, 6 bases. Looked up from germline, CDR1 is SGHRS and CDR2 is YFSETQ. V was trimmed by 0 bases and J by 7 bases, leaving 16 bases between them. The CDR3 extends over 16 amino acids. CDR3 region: CASSLANLGAGEKLFF. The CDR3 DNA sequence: TGCGCCAGCAGCTTGGCCAATCTGGGGGCCGGTGAAAAACTGTTTTTT. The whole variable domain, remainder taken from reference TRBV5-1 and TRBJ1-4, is KAGVTQTPRYLIKTRGQQVTLSCSPISGHRSVSWYQQTPGQGLQFLFEYFSETQRNKGNFPGRFSGRQFSNSRSEMNVSTLELGDSALYLCASSLANLGAGEKLFFGSGTQLSVL.

The DNA of the CDR3 is TGTGCCAGCAGCTTTGGGGGGGGAGAGACCCAGTACTTC. It yields the protein CASSFGGGETQYF. This chain links TRBV5-6 with TRBJ2-5, with 7 bases identical to TRBD2. Germline loops: CDR1 SGHDT, CDR2 YYEEEE. The length of the CDR3 is 13 residues. V shed 2 bases, J shed 4 bases, and the junction held 2 bases outside the gene matches.

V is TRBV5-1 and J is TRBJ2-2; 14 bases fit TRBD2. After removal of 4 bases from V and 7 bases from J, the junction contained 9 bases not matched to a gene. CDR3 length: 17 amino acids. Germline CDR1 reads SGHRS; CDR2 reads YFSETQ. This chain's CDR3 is CASSVGLAGGPSGELFF. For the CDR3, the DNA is TGCGCCAGCAGCGTCGGACTAGCGGGAGGCCCCAGCGGGGAGCTGTTTTTT.

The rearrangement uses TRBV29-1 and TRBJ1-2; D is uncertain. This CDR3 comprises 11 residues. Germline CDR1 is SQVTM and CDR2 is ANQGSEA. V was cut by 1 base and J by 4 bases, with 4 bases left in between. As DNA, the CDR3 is TGCAGCGTTGAAGTGGCCTATGGCTACACCTTC. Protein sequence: CSVEVAYGYTF.

CDR3 coding DNA: TGCGCCAGCAGCCACCCGACTCGTCAGCCCCAGCATTTT. Translated, it gives CASSHPTRQPQHF. This chain connects TRBV4-1 to TRBJ1-5, with D uncertain. V lost 3 bases to trimming and J lost 6 bases, with 9 bases between them. The germline gives CDR1 MGHRA, CDR2 YSYEKL. This CDR3 region has 13 residues.

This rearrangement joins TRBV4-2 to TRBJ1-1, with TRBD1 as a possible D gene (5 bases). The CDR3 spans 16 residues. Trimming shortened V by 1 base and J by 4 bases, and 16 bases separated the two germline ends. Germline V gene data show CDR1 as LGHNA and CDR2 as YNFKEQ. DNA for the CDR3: TGTGCCAGCAGCCAAGGGGGGGTGGTATATAGCACTGAAGCTTTCTTT. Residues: CASSQGGVVYSTEAFF.

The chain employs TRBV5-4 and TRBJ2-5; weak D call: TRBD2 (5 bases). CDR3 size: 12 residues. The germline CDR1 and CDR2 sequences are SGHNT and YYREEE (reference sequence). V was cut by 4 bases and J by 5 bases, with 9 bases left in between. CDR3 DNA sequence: TGTGCCAGCAGCACGGAGGCTGAGACCCAGTACTTC. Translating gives CASSTEAETQYF.